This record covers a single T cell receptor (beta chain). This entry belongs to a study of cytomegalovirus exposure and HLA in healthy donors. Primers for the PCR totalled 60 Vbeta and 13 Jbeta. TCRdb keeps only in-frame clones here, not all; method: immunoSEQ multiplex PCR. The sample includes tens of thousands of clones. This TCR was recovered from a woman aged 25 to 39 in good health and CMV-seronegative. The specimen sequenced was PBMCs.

CDR3: CAISGGGSYNEQFF. The CDR3, as DNA: TGTGCCATCAGTGGAGGTGGTTCCTACAATGAGCAGTTCTTC. The chain links TRBV10-3 to TRBJ2-1; D gene uncertain. The CDR3 loop spans 14 amino acids. The germline CDR1 and CDR2 sequences are ENHRY and SYGVKD. Trimming cost V 4 bases and J 1 base, with 8 bases left between them.